This record looks at one TCR beta chain sequence and its context. The sample comes from a study of T-cell reconstitution after alpha-beta-depleted transplantation in children. Library preparation (for TCRbeta) was performed with unique molecular identifiers. Using its own MiXCR run on the PCR reads, TCRdb lists one record per CDR3 protein. The sample has 500,000 or so distinct CDR3 sequences, less than 35% seen once. The CDR3 covers 13 residues. V was pared by 6 bases and J by 3 bases, with 10 bases between. The sequence came from a human donor who donated a stem cell graft to a child with aplastic anemia. V and J are TRBV12-3 or TRBV12-4 and TRBJ2-3; D is unresolved. This specimen was PBMCs from the stem cell graft donor, taken from the stem cell graft. CDR3 loop: CASSWSETDTQYF. CDR3 DNA sequence: TGTGCCAGCAGCTGGTCGGAGACAGATACGCAGTATTTT.